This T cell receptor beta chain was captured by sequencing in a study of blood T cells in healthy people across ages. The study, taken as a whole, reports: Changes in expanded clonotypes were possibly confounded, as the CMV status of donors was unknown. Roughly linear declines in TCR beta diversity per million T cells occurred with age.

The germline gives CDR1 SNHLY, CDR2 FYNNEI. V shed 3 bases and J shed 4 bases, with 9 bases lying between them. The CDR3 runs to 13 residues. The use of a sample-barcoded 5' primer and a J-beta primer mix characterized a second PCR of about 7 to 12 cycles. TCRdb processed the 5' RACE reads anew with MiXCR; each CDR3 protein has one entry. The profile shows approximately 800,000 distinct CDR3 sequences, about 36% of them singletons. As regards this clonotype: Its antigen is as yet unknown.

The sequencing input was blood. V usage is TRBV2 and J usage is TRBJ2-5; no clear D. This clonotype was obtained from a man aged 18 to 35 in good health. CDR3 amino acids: CASSDGASETQYF. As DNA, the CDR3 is TGTGCCAGCAGTGATGGCGCCTCAGAGACCCAGTACTTC.